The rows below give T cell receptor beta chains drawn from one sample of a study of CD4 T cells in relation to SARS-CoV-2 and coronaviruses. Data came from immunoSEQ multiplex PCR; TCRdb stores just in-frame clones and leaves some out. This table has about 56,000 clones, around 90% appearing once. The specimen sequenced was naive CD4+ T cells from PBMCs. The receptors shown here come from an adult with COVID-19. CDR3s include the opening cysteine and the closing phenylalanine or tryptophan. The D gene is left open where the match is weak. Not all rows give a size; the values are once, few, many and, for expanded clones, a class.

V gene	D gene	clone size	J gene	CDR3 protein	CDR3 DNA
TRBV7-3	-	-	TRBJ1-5	CASSLSPDQPQHF	TGTGCCAGCAGCTTAAGCCCTGATCAGCCCCAGCATTTT
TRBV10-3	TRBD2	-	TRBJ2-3	CAISEGTSGDTQYF	TGTGCCATCAGTGAGGGGACTAGCGGAGATACGCAGTATTTT
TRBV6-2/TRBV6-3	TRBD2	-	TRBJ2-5	CASSDGLLAGEQETQYF	TGTGCCAGCAGTGACGGCCTACTAGCGGGAGAACAAGAGACCCAGTACTTC
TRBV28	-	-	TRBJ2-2	CASSFLLGRNTGELFF	TGTGCCAGCAGTTTTCTCCTAGGGAGAAACACCGGGGAGCTGTTTTTT
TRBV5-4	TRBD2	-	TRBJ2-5	CASSGRTSGFQETQYF	TGTGCCAGCAGCGGGAGGACTAGCGGATTCCAAGAGACCCAGTACTTC
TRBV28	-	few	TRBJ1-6	CASRGSSYNSPLHF	TGTGCCAGCCGGGGGAGCTCCTATAATTCACCCCTCCACTTT
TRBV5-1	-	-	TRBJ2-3	CASSKTSPSRDTQYF	TGCGCCAGCAGCAAAACTAGCCCCTCGAGAGATACGCAGTATTTT
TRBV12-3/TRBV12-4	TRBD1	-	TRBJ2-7	CASSLRGGGEQYF	TGTGCCAGCAGTTTACGAGGGGGCGGCGAGCAGTACTTC
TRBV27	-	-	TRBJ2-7	CASSLAGVYYEQYF	TGTGCCAGCAGTTTGGCAGGGGTGTACTACGAGCAGTACTTC
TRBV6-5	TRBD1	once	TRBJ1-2	CASRTGGLYGYTF	TGTGCCAGCAGAACAGGGGGCCTCTATGGCTACACCTTC
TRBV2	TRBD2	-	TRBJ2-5	CASRGTSGYRETQYF	TGTGCCAGCAGGGGAACTAGCGGGTACCGAGAGACCCAGTACTTC
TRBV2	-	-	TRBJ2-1	CASSGLDYSEQFF	TGTGCCAGCAGTGGTCTCGACTACAGTGAGCAGTTCTTC
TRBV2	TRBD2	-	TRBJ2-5	CASSESSGSKETQYF	TGTGCCAGCAGTGAGTCTAGCGGGAGCAAAGAGACCCAGTACTTC
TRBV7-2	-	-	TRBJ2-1	CASSPTTEQFF	TGTGCCAGCAGCCCTACCACCGAGCAGTTCTTC
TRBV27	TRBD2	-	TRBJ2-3	CASSLFAIAGAETPSSTDTQYF	TGTGCCAGCAGTTTATTTGCGATAGCGGGAGCCGAAACGCCTTCTAGCACAGATACGCAGTATTTT
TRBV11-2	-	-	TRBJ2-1	CASSSTRTARFSEQFF	TGTGCCAGCAGCTCCACCCGGACAGCCCGATTTAGTGAGCAGTTCTTC
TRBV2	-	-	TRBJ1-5	CASSAEAVNQPQHF	TGTGCCAGCAGTGCTGAGGCAGTGAATCAGCCCCAGCATTTT
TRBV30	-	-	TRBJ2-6	CAWSVGGSGANVLTF	TGTGCCTGGAGTGTAGGCGGTTCCGGGGCCAACGTCCTGACTTTC
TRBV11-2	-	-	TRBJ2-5	CASSPGRETQYF	TGTGCCAGCAGCCCAGGCAGGGAGACCCAGTACTTC
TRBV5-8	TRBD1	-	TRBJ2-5	CASSFGDRGNQETQYF	TGTGCCAGCAGCTTTGGGGACAGGGGGAACCAAGAGACCCAGTACTTC
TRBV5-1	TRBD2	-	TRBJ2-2	CASSLVAGATGELFF	TGCGCCAGCAGCTTGGTAGCGGGAGCCACCGGGGAGCTGTTTTTT
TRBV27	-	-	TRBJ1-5	CASSPGRGGDQPQHF	TGTGCCAGCAGTCCAGGGAGGGGAGGGGATCAGCCCCAGCATTTT
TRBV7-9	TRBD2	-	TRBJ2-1	CASSSSGRSDEQFF	TGTGCCAGCAGCAGTAGCGGGAGGAGCGATGAGCAGTTCTTC
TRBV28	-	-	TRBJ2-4	CASSLIDFRGGKNIQYF	TGTGCCAGCAGTTTAATAGATTTCAGGGGTGGCAAAAACATTCAGTACTTC
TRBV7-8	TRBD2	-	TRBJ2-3	CASSLVLAGIKLDTQYF	TGTGCCAGCAGCTTAGTTCTAGCGGGAATAAAATTGGATACGCAGTATTTT
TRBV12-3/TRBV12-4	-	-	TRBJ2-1	CASSQQGNNEQFF	TGTGCCAGCAGCCAACAGGGTAACAATGAGCAGTTCTTC
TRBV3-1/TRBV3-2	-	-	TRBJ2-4	CASSTSGSKNIQYF	TGTGCCAGCAGCACTTCAGGTTCCAAAAACATTCAGTACTTC
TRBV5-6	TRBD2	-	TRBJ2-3	CASSLLRGREDTQYF	TGTGCCAGCAGCTTGTTACGGGGGAGGGAAGATACGCAGTATTTT
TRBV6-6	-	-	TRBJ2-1	CASTDAYNEQFF	TGTGCCAGCACCGACGCCTACAATGAGCAGTTCTTC
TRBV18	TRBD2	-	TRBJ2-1	CASSPGGGGSYNEQFF	TGTGCCAGCTCTCCTGGCGGCGGGGGCTCCTACAATGAGCAGTTCTTC
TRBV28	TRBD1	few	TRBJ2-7	CASSPGTGSPEQYF	TGTGCCAGCAGTCCCGGGACAGGGTCCCCCGAGCAGTACTTC
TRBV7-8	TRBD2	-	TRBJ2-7	CASSLWASGFYEQYF	TGTGCCAGCAGCTTATGGGCTAGCGGGTTCTACGAGCAGTACTTC
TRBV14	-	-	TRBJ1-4	CASSKAGAANEKLFF	TGTGCCAGCAGCAAGGCGGGAGCAGCTAATGAAAAACTGTTTTTT
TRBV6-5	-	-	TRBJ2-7	CASSRGQLYEQYF	TGTGCCAGTTCTAGGGGACAACTATACGAGCAGTACTTC
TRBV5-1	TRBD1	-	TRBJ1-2	CASSLGGTGSDGYTF	TGCGCCAGCAGCTTGGGGGGGACAGGGTCCGATGGCTACACCTTC
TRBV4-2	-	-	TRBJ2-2	CASSQVAFSNTGELFF	TGTGCCAGCAGCCAAGTAGCGTTTTCGAACACCGGGGAGCTGTTTTTT
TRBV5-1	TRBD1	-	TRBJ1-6	CASSPGPPGQGIHF	TGCGCCAGCAGCCCGGGCCCCCCGGGACAGGGGATCCACTTT
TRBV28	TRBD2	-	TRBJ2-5	CASSSYSGLETQYF	TGTGCCAGCAGTTCCTATAGCGGGTTGGAGACCCAGTACTTC
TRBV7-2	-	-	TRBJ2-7	CASSLAVSYEQYF	TGTGCCAGCAGCCTGGCGGTATCCTACGAGCAGTACTTC
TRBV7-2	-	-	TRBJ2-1	CASSVQSTGYNEQFF	TGTGCCAGCAGCGTACAGTCGACTGGCTACAATGAGCAGTTCTTC
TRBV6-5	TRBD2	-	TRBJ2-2	CASRKPSGNTGELFF	TGTGCCAGCAGAAAACCTAGCGGAAACACCGGGGAGCTGTTTTTT
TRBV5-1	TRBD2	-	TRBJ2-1	CASSFIAGAPNEQFF	TGCGCCAGCAGCTTTATAGCGGGAGCACCCAATGAGCAGTTCTTC
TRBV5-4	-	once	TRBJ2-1	CASSLDNNEQFF	TGTGCCAGCAGCTTGGACAACAATGAGCAGTTCTTC
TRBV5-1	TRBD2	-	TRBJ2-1	CASSTTSGSVKEQFF	TGCGCCAGCAGCACCACTAGCGGGAGTGTAAAGGAGCAGTTCTTC
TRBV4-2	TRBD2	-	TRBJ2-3	CASSQEIFTSGSVDTDTQYF	TGTGCCAGCAGCCAAGAGATTTTCACTAGCGGGAGTGTCGACACAGATACGCAGTATTTT
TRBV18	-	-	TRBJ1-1	CASSPGSVMNTEAFF	TGTGCCAGCTCACCGGGTAGCGTAATGAACACTGAAGCTTTCTTT
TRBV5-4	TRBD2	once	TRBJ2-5	CASSLGSGSRRETQYF	TGTGCCAGCAGCTTGGGTAGCGGGAGCCGGCGGGAGACCCAGTACTTC
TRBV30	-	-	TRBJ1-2	CAGRVSYGYTF	TGTGCCGGGAGAGTTTCCTATGGCTACACCTTC
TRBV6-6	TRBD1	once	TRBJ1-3	CASRAGTVSGNTIYF	TGTGCCAGCAGAGCCGGGACAGTTTCTGGAAACACCATATATTTT
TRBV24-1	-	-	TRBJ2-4	CATSDGSPLDIQYF	TGTGCCACCAGTGATGGGTCCCCATTGGACATTCAGTACTTC
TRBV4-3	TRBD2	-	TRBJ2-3	CASSQVLAGADTQYF	TGCGCCAGCAGCCAAGTTCTAGCGGGAGCAGATACGCAGTATTTT
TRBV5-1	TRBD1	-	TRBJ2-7	CASSGGTGGYEQYF	TGCGCCAGCAGCGGCGGGACAGGGGGATACGAGCAGTACTTC